Following are 6 T cell receptor beta chains from one sample sequenced in a study of molecular identifiers for immune sequencing clone quantification. One entry per CDR3 protein, called by TCRdb with MiXCR from the PCR reads. This repertoire shows some 650,000 distinct CDR3 sequences, about 20% found once; its top ten account for 0.85% to 0.9%. Sequenced sample: naive CD8+ T cells from blood, with Jurkat cell RNA spiked in. Noted subset: FACS-sorted CD8+CD4-CCR7+CD45RA+ naive T cells. These receptors all stem from a human donor in good health. Some libraries in this study had Jurkat cell RNA spiked in.

Only a few counts were recorded for this clonotype. The V call is TRBV4-1, the J call TRBJ2-3; TRBD2 agrees at 15 bases. The junction had 9 bases not matched to a gene; V was cut back by 4 bases and J by 4 bases. CDR1 is MGHRA, CDR2 YSYEKL, per germline. The CDR3 length is 18 residues. CDR3 nucleotides: TGCGCCAGCAGCCTTCCTGGGACTAGCGGGGGGACCCCAGATACGCAGTATTTT. Translating gives CASSLPGTSGGTPDTQYF.

This clonotype was detected ten times or more. The rearrangement links TRBV11-2 to TRBJ2-3; no reliable D call. The CDR3 is 13 residues long. Germline V gene sequence: CDR1 SGHAT, CDR2 FQNNGV. V shed 1 base and J shed 9 bases, with 11 bases lying between them. The CDR3 spells CASSLVAMRTQYF. CDR3 coding DNA: TGTGCCAGCAGCTTAGTGGCTATGAGGACGCAGTATTTT.

This clonotype was counted a few times. This chain joins TRBV4-1 and TRBJ2-3; 8 bases fit TRBD1. This CDR3 region has 20 residues. V was pared by 2 bases and J by 2 bases, with 18 bases of the junction left unmatched. Germline-derived CDR1 and CDR2 are MGHRA and YSYEKL. Here the CDR3 reads CASSQFVPGQAVEYTDTQYF. The CDR3 nucleotides read TGCGCCAGCAGCCAATTCGTCCCGGGACAGGCCGTCGAATACACAGATACGCAGTATTTT.

This clonotype was found many times. This chain joins TRBV2 and TRBJ2-6; D possibly corresponds to TRBD1 (5 bases). The germline V gene encodes CDR1 SNHLY and CDR2 FYNNEI. The CDR3 is made up of 16 amino acids. The ends were cut back, 3 bases at V and 0 bases at J, with 9 bases in the middle. The CDR3 loop reads CASSETANSGANVLTF. The CDR3 coding sequence is TGTGCCAGCAGTGAGACAGCCAACTCTGGGGCCAACGTCCTGACTTTC.

This clonotype was observed many times. The chain couples TRBV5-4 to TRBJ2-1; D not resolved. Germline CDR1 SGHNT, CDR2 YYREEE (reference sequence). Trimming removed 2 bases at V and 5 bases at J, with 5 bases between. CDR3 length: 12 residues. CDR3 residues: CASSFGNNEQFF. CDR3 sequence (DNA): TGTGCCAGCAGCTTTGGGAACAATGAGCAGTTCTTC.

J is TRBJ2-7 and V is TRBV28, with D tentatively TRBD1 (6 bases). Germline CDR1 and CDR2: MDHEN and SYDVKM. V was clipped by 5 bases and J by 1 base, with 18 bases between them. The CDR3 loop spans 16 amino acids. CDR3 DNA: TGTGCCAGCAGTCGACCGGGACAAACCGTTTCCTACGAGCAGTACTTC. It encodes CASSRPGQTVSYEQYF.